The 27 T cell receptor beta chains below all came from one sample that was sequenced in a study of control samples from healthy donors and cancer patients. Profiling relied on immunoSEQ multiplex PCR, and the TCRdb table lists in-frame clones only, not all of them. This sample carries under 200,000 clones, almost 90% of them seen once, and the ten largest clones take about 5.3%. Sequenced input: blood. These receptors originate from a woman aged 30 to 39 in good health.

J is TRBJ1-2 and V is TRBV19; 9 nucleotides line up with TRBD1. This CDR3 is built from 16 residues. With 5 bases clipped from V and 7 bases from J, the junction kept 14 bases outside the gene matches. CDR1 and CDR2 from the germline V gene are LNHDA and SQIVND (reference sequence). The CDR3 is CASSLRRDRAGRGYTF. CDR3 in DNA: TGTGCCAGTAGTCTAAGACGGGACAGGGCGGGACGTGGCTACACCTTC.

The V call is TRBV4-2, the J call TRBJ2-2, with TRBD2 matching 7 bases. The length of the CDR3 is 13 residues. Germline loops: CDR1 LGHNA, CDR2 YNFKEQ. V lost 8 bases and J lost 5; bases outside the gene matches: 5. CDR3 region: CASGLGVTGELFF. CDR3 nucleotides: TGTGCCAGCGGACTAGGCGTAACCGGGGAGCTGTTTTTT.

The gene calls are TRBV4-1 and TRBJ1-5, with unresolved D. The CDR3 is made up of 18 amino acids. Deletions cut 1 base from V and 0 bases from J, with 16 bases between. Germline CDR1 reads MGHRA; CDR2 reads YSYEKL. In nucleotides, the CDR3 is TGCGCCAGCAGCCAAGTCGACCTCATCTCTTTTAGCAATCAGCCCCAGCATTTT. Translation gives CASSQVDLISFSNQPQHF.

The chain couples TRBV7-9 to TRBJ2-1; 8 bases map to TRBD2. Unmatched junction bases numbered 12, after V lost 5 bases and J lost 3 bases. Per the germline V gene, CDR1 is SEHNR and CDR2 is FQNEAQ (reference sequence). The CDR3 runs 17 residues. This CDR3 reads CASSEGRASGLYNEQFF. The CDR3 region has the DNA TGTGCCAGCAGCGAAGGGCGCGCTAGCGGGCTCTACAATGAGCAGTTCTTC.

The chain links TRBV16 to TRBJ1-3; maybe TRBD1 (5 bases). In germline, CDR1 is KGHSY, CDR2 FQNENV. Trimming stripped 2 bases from V and 3 bases from J, with 17 bases between. This CDR3 spans 17 amino acids. CDR3 amino acids: CASSQQRGGLGGNTIYF. CDR3 DNA sequence: TGTGCCAGCAGCCAACAACGGGGCGGTCTAGGTGGAAACACCATATATTTT.

The chain employs TRBV28 and TRBJ1-1; D not resolved. CDR3 length: 14 amino acids. Germline V gene data show CDR1 as MDHEN and CDR2 as SYDVKM. V was trimmed by 5 bases and J by 6 bases, leaving 16 bases between them. CDR3 sequence reads: CASSLRPLRAEAFF. The CDR3 bases are TGTGCCAGCAGTCTCAGGCCTTTGAGGGCTGAAGCTTTCTTT.

This clone was seen only a few times. Other DNA sequences in the same sample also yield this CDR3. This chain connects TRBV5-1 to TRBJ2-2; D gene unclear. Per germline, CDR1 SGHRS and CDR2 YFSETQ. Between the trimmed V and J ends, which lost 1 base and 6 bases, there was a span of 1 base. The CDR3 loop spans 11 amino acids. The DNA for the CDR3 is TGCGCCAGCAGCTTGTCCGGGGAGCTGTTTTTT. Translation gives CASSLSGELFF. Full variable domain (outside the CDR3, taken from reference TRBV5-1 and TRBJ2-2): KAGVTQTPRYLIKTRGQQVTLSCSPISGHRSVSWYQQTPGQGLQFLFEYFSETQRNKGNFPGRFSGRQFSNSRSEMNVSTLELGDSALYLCASSLSGELFFGEGSRLTVL.

The chain uses TRBV5-6 and TRBJ2-2; 9 bases line up with TRBD2. The junction had 8 bases not matched to a gene; V was cut back by 4 bases and J by 4 bases. Per the germline V gene, CDR1 is SGHDT and CDR2 is YYEEEE. The CDR3 totals 16 residues. The CDR3 loop is CASSRSGRRLTGELFF. DNA for the CDR3: TGTGCCAGCAGCCGAAGCGGGAGGAGGCTCACCGGGGAGCTGTTTTTT.

The rearrangement joins TRBV6-5 to TRBJ2-1, with TRBD2 matching 10 bases. CDR1 and CDR2 (germline): MNHEY, SVGAGI. The V segment lost 7 bases and the J segment 7 bases; nucleotides outside the gene matches: 7. The CDR3 consists of 14 residues. The CDR3 coding sequence is TGTGCCAGCACTTCTAGCGGGAGAGGGAATGAGCAGTTCTTC. It translates to CASTSSGRGNEQFF.

V usage is TRBV12-3 or TRBV12-4 and J usage is TRBJ1-1; D not resolved. Trimming cost V 6 bases and J 1 base, with 9 bases left between them. The length of the CDR3 is 13 residues. CDR3 protein: CASRGVGNTEAFF. CDR3 DNA sequence: TGTGCCAGCAGGGGAGTGGGGAACACTGAAGCTTTCTTT.

This chain joins TRBV3-1 (or the pseudogene TRBV3-2) and TRBJ1-3, with 10 bases matching TRBD1. V dropped 8 bases and J dropped 4; count of bases not matched to a gene: 8. CDR1 is LGHDT, CDR2 YNNKEL, per germline (reference sequence). The CDR3 consists of 15 residues. In DNA, the CDR3 is TGTGCCAGCGCACCGGGACAGGGGTTAGGAAACACCATATATTTT. Translation: CASAPGQGLGNTIYF.

The rearrangement links TRBV28 to TRBJ2-7, with TRBD1 as a possible D gene (9 bases). Germline loops: CDR1 MDHEN, CDR2 SYDVKM. V lost 4 bases, J lost 5 bases, and 21 bases lay in between. The CDR3 is 16 residues long. The CDR3 DNA reads TGTGCCAGCAGTTCCCGGGGGGGGACAGGGTTGGACGAGCAGTACTTC. Its translation is CASSSRGGTGLDEQYF.

The chain combines TRBV11-3 with TRBJ2-7; D call uncertain. The CDR3 totals 12 residues. Germline CDR1 SGHNT, CDR2 YENEEA. Trimming took 0 bases from V and 3 from J, leaving 3 bases between them. Written as DNA, the CDR3 is TGTGCCAGCAGCTTAGACAGCTACGAGCAGTACTTC. This codes for CASSLDSYEQYF.

This clone was seen just once. This sequence joins TRBV2 and TRBJ1-1; no reliable D call. V lost 3 bases and J 10 bases, leaving 15 bases between the germline ends. There are 13 residues in the CDR3. CDR1 and CDR2 (germline): SNHLY, FYNNEI. The CDR3 coding sequence is TGTGCCAGCAGTGATGTAGGATACGGGAGAGCTTTCTTT. Its protein is CASSDVGYGRAFF.

The V call is TRBV14, the J call TRBJ1-6, with D possibly matching TRBD1 (6 bases). The CDR3 loop spans 17 amino acids. The V end was cut by 4 bases, the J end by 7 bases, with 20 bases between. Germline values: CDR1 SGHDN, CDR2 FVKESK. CDR3 nucleotide sequence: TGTGCCAGCAGCCCGAGAGTAGGGGGAGTCGGGAATTCACCCCTCCACTTT. This codes for CASSPRVGGVGNSPLHF.

The chain couples TRBV18 to TRBJ2-2; D is possibly TRBD1 or TRBD2 (5 bases each). Germline V CDR1 and CDR2: KGHSH, LQKENI. The CDR3 length is 16 residues. V lost 3 bases and J 1 base, leaving 12 bases between the germline ends. The CDR3 bases are TGTGCCAGCTCACCTGGGGGAGAGAGGAACACCGGGGAGCTGTTTTTT. It specifies CASSPGGERNTGELFF.

This chain connects TRBV11-1 to TRBJ2-6; 9 nucleotides agree with TRBD1. V dropped 7 bases and J dropped 2; count of bases not matched to a gene: 3. The CDR3 loop spans 15 amino acids. Germline CDR1 SGHAT, CDR2 FQDESV (reference sequence). Here the CDR3 reads CASTTGGAGANVLTF. CDR3 nucleotide sequence: TGTGCCAGCACCACAGGGGGCGCTGGGGCCAACGTCCTGACTTTC.

The gene calls are TRBV4-1 and TRBJ1-5; no clear D. The germline V gene encodes CDR1 MGHRA and CDR2 YSYEKL. The CDR3 runs to 14 residues. V dropped 2 bases and J dropped 1 base, with 6 bases sitting between them. The CDR3 DNA is TGCGCCAGCAGCCAATTGCAGAGCAATCAGCCCCAGCATTTT. This codes for CASSQLQSNQPQHF.

V usage is TRBV7-9 and J usage is TRBJ2-7; the D gene is possibly TRBD1 (6 bases). The CDR3 extends over 14 amino acids. Per the germline V gene, CDR1 is SEHNR and CDR2 is FQNEAQ (reference sequence). Trimming left V 1 base short and J 5 bases short, with 12 bases between. The CDR3 loop is CASSLGTVSNEQYF. DNA for the CDR3: TGTGCCAGCAGCTTAGGGACAGTCTCTAACGAGCAGTACTTC.

The V gene is TRBV6-1, the J gene TRBJ1-1; possibly TRBD1 for D (6 bases). Germline V gene sequence: CDR1 MNHNS, CDR2 SASEGT. Trimming pared 3 bases from V and 0 bases from J, leaving 8 bases between. The length of the CDR3 is 14 residues. The CDR3 sequence: CASSETGLNTEAFF. The CDR3 DNA is TGTGCCAGCAGTGAGACAGGATTGAACACTGAAGCTTTCTTT.

This chain uses TRBV4-2 with TRBJ1-1, with 10 bases identical to TRBD1. The CDR3 is 15 residues long. Trimming removed 3 bases from V and 8 bases from J; junction bases left unmatched: 9. From germline, CDR1 is LGHNA and CDR2 YNFKEQ. The CDR3 reads CASSQARQGAWEAFF. CDR3 DNA: TGTGCCAGCAGCCAGGCCCGACAGGGGGCTTGGGAAGCTTTCTTT.

The CDR3 nucleotides are TGTGCCAGCCACGCCGCGGGAGGGCGCTCCTACGAGCAGTACTTC. Its translation is CASHAAGGRSYEQYF. The chain couples TRBV27 to TRBJ2-7, with 9 bases that match TRBD2. With V trimmed by 8 bases and J by 0 bases, 8 bases remained unmatched. The CDR3 runs 15 residues. Germline CDR1 is MNHEY and CDR2 is SMNVEV (reference sequence).

In its sample, this clone was seen once. The chain couples TRBV7-9 to TRBJ2-5; possibly TRBD1 for D (5 bases). The V end was cut by 5 bases, the J end by 3 bases, with 13 bases between. The CDR3 covers 14 residues. From germline, CDR1 is SEHNR and CDR2 FQNEAQ (reference sequence). Here the CDR3 DNA reads TGTGCCAGCAGCCCAGGGCTCCAAAAAGAGACCCAGTACTTC. The encoded protein is CASSPGLQKETQYF. Full variable domain (rest looked up from reference TRBV7-9 and TRBJ2-5): DTGVSQNPRHKITKRGQNVTFRCDPISEHNRLYWYRQTLGQGPEFLTYFQNEAQLEKSRLLSDRFSAERPKGSFSTLEIQRTEQGDSAMYLCASSPGLQKETQYFGPGTRLLVL.

The V call is TRBV5-6, the J call TRBJ1-4; the D is unclear. This CDR3 spans 12 amino acids. V lost 7 bases and J lost 4, with 8 bases in between. CDR1 SGHDT and CDR2 YYEEEE come from the germline V gene. CDR3 region: CASSDVNEKLFF. The CDR3 DNA follows: TGTGCCAGCTCGGATGTTAATGAAAAACTGTTTTTT.

This CDR3 reads CASSHDRVGSGELFF. The CDR3 DNA follows: TGTGCCAGCAGCCATGACAGGGTTGGATCCGGGGAGCTGTTTTTT. The rearrangement joins TRBV27 to TRBJ2-2, with 7 nucleotides matching TRBD1. After removal of 6 bases from V and 6 bases from J, the junction contained 10 bases not matched to a gene. Per the germline V gene, CDR1 is MNHEY and CDR2 is SMNVEV (reference sequence). This CDR3 comprises 15 residues.

V is TRBV6-6 and J is TRBJ1-5, with D possibly matching TRBD1 (5 bases). Trimming cost V 5 bases and J 4 bases, with 18 bases left between them. This CDR3 comprises 16 residues. Germline V gene data show CDR1 as MNHNY and CDR2 as SVGAGI (reference sequence). The CDR3 reads CASSVSQGGRNQPQHF. In DNA form, the CDR3 reads TGTGCCAGCAGTGTGAGCCAGGGTGGAAGGAATCAGCCCCAGCATTTT.

The rearrangement links TRBV11-3 to TRBJ2-3; the D gene is possibly TRBD2 (7 bases). The germline CDR1 and CDR2 sequences are SGHNT and YENEEA. This CDR3 region has 15 residues. The V end was cut by 2 bases, the J end by 4 bases, with 13 bases between. The CDR3 nucleotides are TGTGCCAGCAGCTTATCGGGGGGCGGCGCAGATACGCAGTATTTT. Translated, it gives CASSLSGGGADTQYF.